These T cell receptor beta chains were read from a single sample in a study of early T cells in non-severe SARS-CoV-2 infection. TCRdb used MiXCR to reprocess the 5' RACE reads, holding one entry per CDR3 protein. The sample records under 85,000 distinct CDR3 sequences, about 13% being singletons. What was sequenced was whole blood. These receptors all stem from an adult who was a healthcare worker with PCR-confirmed SARS-CoV-2 infection or an uninfected control (not recorded which). Both conserved end residues are part of each CDR3. Each record gives: V gene, D gene, clone size, J gene, CDR3 protein, CDR3 DNA. A D gene is named only where the DNA matches it firmly. Expanded clones are given a class, and other clones once, few, many or no size at all.

V: TRBV29-1; D: NA; size: few; J: TRBJ1-1; CDR3: CSGSQGYTEAFF; DNA: TGCAGCGGTTCACAGGGTTACACTGAAGCTTTCTTT
V: TRBV4-3; D: NA; size: few; J: TRBJ1-1; CDR3: CASSQDRAGKIGYTEAFF; DNA: TGCGCCAGCAGCCAAGATAGGGCAGGGAAGATTGGATACACTGAAGCTTTCTTT
V: TRBV20-1; D: NA; size: NA; J: TRBJ2-7; CDR3: CSAREIAGEQYF; DNA: TGCAGTGCTAGAGAAATAGCAGGAGAGCAGTACTTC
V: TRBV5-6; D: NA; size: many; J: TRBJ1-1; CDR3: CASSSRRERHTEAFF; DNA: TGTGCCAGCAGCTCCCGGAGAGAAAGGCACACTGAAGCTTTCTTT
V: TRBV5-1; D: NA; size: NA; J: TRBJ2-1; CDR3: CASSLRGQDNEQFF; DNA: TGCGCCAGCAGCTTAAGGGGACAAGACAATGAGCAGTTCTTC
V: TRBV29-1; D: TRBD1; size: NA; J: TRBJ2-4; CDR3: CSVSIPGQVAKNIQYF; DNA: TGCAGCGTCTCAATCCCGGGACAGGTAGCCAAAAACATTCAGTACTTC
V: TRBV6-1; D: NA; size: many; J: TRBJ2-3; CDR3: CASSEAGAYTQYF; DNA: TGTGCCAGCAGTGAGGCCGGGGCATATACGCAGTATTTT
V: TRBV3-1; D: NA; size: many; J: TRBJ2-2; CDR3: CASSRQTVNTGELFF; DNA: TGTGCCAGCAGCCGCCAGACAGTGAACACCGGGGAGCTGTTTTTT
V: TRBV30; D: NA; size: NA; J: TRBJ1-1; CDR3: CAWSSDTLSYRTNEAFF; DNA: TGTGCCTGGAGTTCAGACACCCTTAGTTATCGAACAAATGAAGCTTTCTTT
V: TRBV2; D: NA; size: few; J: TRBJ2-2; CDR3: CASRRLATNTGELFF; DNA: TGTGCCAGCAGACGATTAGCGACTAACACCGGGGAGCTGTTTTTT
V: TRBV19; D: NA; size: NA; J: TRBJ2-3; CDR3: CASSMQGNEEDTQYF; DNA: TGTGCCAGTAGTATGCAGGGGAACGAGGAAGATACGCAGTATTTT
V: TRBV29-1; D: TRBD1; size: NA; J: TRBJ1-2; CDR3: CSVEDTTGAGYTF; DNA: TGCAGCGTTGAAGATACGACAGGGGCTGGCTACACCTTC
V: TRBV18; D: NA; size: few; J: TRBJ1-1; CDR3: CASSPAGKTEAFF; DNA: TGTGCCAGCTCACCCGCGGGTAAGACTGAAGCTTTCTTT
V: TRBV20-1; D: NA; size: NA; J: TRBJ2-7; CDR3: CSASSDSDYEQYF; DNA: TGCAGTGCTTCCTCGGACAGTGACTACGAGCAGTACTTC
V: TRBV4-3; D: TRBD2; size: many; J: TRBJ2-6; CDR3: CASSQDLQRERPGANVLTF; DNA: TGCGCCAGCAGCCAAGATCTTCAGCGGGAGCGCCCCGGGGCCAACGTCCTGACTTTC
V: TRBV20-1; D: NA; size: many; J: TRBJ1-6; CDR3: CSATGISSYNSPLHF; DNA: TGCAGTGCTACTGGCATTAGCTCCTATAATTCACCCCTCCACTTT
V: TRBV3-1; D: NA; size: few; J: TRBJ2-7; CDR3: CASSLTQGFSYEQYF; DNA: TGTGCCAGCAGTCTAACTCAGGGGTTTTCCTACGAGCAGTACTTC
V: TRBV27; D: TRBD1; size: NA; J: TRBJ1-1; CDR3: CASSSRTGNTEAFF; DNA: TGTGCCAGCAGTTCCAGGACAGGGAACACTGAAGCTTTCTTT
V: TRBV4-3; D: TRBD2; size: many; J: TRBJ2-1; CDR3: CASSQDRGLAGYNEQFF; DNA: TGCGCCAGCAGCCAAGATAGGGGGCTAGCGGGGTACAATGAGCAGTTCTTC
V: TRBV7-2; D: NA; size: many; J: TRBJ1-2; CDR3: CASSPQFTANYGYTF; DNA: TGTGCCAGCAGCCCCCAGTTCACAGCTAACTATGGCTACACCTTC
V: TRBV28; D: TRBD2; size: NA; J: TRBJ2-1; CDR3: CASSRGDVSYNEQFF; DNA: TGTGCCAGCAGCCGGGGGGATGTTTCCTACAATGAGCAGTTCTTC
V: TRBV7-2; D: TRBD1; size: NA; J: TRBJ2-3; CDR3: CASSLGTGFFGATDTQYF; DNA: TGTGCCAGCAGCTTAGGGACAGGCTTCTTCGGGGCCACAGATACGCAGTATTTT
V: TRBV20-1; D: NA; size: few; J: TRBJ1-1; CDR3: CSARKAAEAFF; DNA: TGCAGTGCTAGAAAGGCAGCAGAAGCTTTCTTT
V: TRBV10-2; D: TRBD2; size: few; J: TRBJ2-1; CDR3: CASRGGTSGEQFF; DNA: TGCGCCAGCAGGGGCGGGACTAGCGGTGAGCAGTTCTTC
V: TRBV12-3/TRBV12-4; D: NA; size: few; J: TRBJ1-6; CDR3: CASSFLGFSPLHF; DNA: TGTGCCAGCAGTTTCTTAGGGTTTTCACCCCTCCACTTT
V: TRBV5-1; D: NA; size: few; J: TRBJ1-1; CDR3: CASSYRVEAEAFF; DNA: TGCGCCAGCAGCTACAGGGTGGAGGCTGAAGCTTTCTTT
V: TRBV4-1; D: NA; size: NA; J: TRBJ2-4; CDR3: CASLPGPLKGAKNIQYF; DNA: TGCGCCAGCCTCCCAGGGCCCCTCAAGGGAGCCAAAAACATTCAGTACTTC
V: TRBV29-1; D: NA; size: NA; J: TRBJ1-4; CDR3: CSVLSEKLFF; DNA: TGCAGCGTCCTCAGTGAAAAACTGTTTTTT
V: TRBV20-1; D: NA; size: few; J: TRBJ1-1; CDR3: CSASREGAFF; DNA: TGCAGTGCTAGCCGGGAAGGTGCTTTCTTT
V: TRBV9; D: TRBD2; size: few; J: TRBJ2-3; CDR3: CASSVTGGENTQYF; DNA: TGTGCCAGCAGCGTAACGGGAGGAGAGAATACGCAGTATTTT
V: TRBV20-1; D: TRBD1; size: NA; J: TRBJ2-5; CDR3: CSARETLDRNSEGTQYF; DNA: TGCAGTGCTAGAGAGACCTTGGACAGGAATTCCGAGGGGACCCAGTACTTC
V: TRBV7-9; D: TRBD1; size: few; J: TRBJ1-4; CDR3: CASSLGTGGREKLFF; DNA: TGTGCCAGCAGCTTAGGGACAGGGGGCCGGGAAAAACTGTTTTTT
V: TRBV27; D: TRBD1; size: NA; J: TRBJ2-7; CDR3: CASSLDRDLGYEQYF; DNA: TGTGCCAGCAGTCTTGACAGGGATTTGGGCTACGAGCAGTACTTC
V: TRBV12-3/TRBV12-4; D: NA; size: NA; J: TRBJ2-3; CDR3: CASSYRDKEYTQYF; DNA: TGTGCCAGCAGTTACCGGGACAAGGAGTATACGCAGTATTTT
V: TRBV6-2/TRBV6-3; D: TRBD2; size: NA; J: TRBJ2-1; CDR3: CASSPGLAGDRGEQFF; DNA: TGTGCCAGCAGCCCCGGACTAGCGGGAGACCGGGGTGAGCAGTTCTTC
V: TRBV7-6; D: NA; size: few; J: TRBJ2-2; CDR3: CASSQLSGELFF; DNA: TGTGCCAGCAGCCAACTCTCCGGGGAGCTGTTTTTT
V: TRBV2; D: NA; size: many; J: TRBJ2-5; CDR3: CASRRGLETQYF; DNA: TGTGCCAGCAGGAGGGGACTAGAGACCCAGTACTTC
V: TRBV28; D: NA; size: NA; J: TRBJ2-5; CDR3: CASSFIGQQETQYF; DNA: TGTGCCAGCAGTTTTATTGGACAGCAAGAGACCCAGTACTTC
V: TRBV7-2; D: TRBD2; size: many; J: TRBJ2-7; CDR3: CASSLARASGYYEQYF; DNA: TGTGCCAGCAGCTTAGCGAGGGCTAGCGGGTACTACGAGCAGTACTTC
V: TRBV5-1; D: NA; size: few; J: TRBJ2-3; CDR3: CASSLAPGARTDTQYF; DNA: TGCGCCAGCAGCTTGGCCCCAGGGGCCCGCACAGATACGCAGTATTTT
V: TRBV29-1; D: NA; size: once; J: TRBJ2-5; CDR3: CSVEGAQETQYF; DNA: TGCAGCGTGGAGGGGGCCCAAGAGACCCAGTACTTC
V: TRBV7-8; D: NA; size: NA; J: TRBJ2-2; CDR3: CASSLARGAGELFF; DNA: TGTGCCAGCAGCTTAGCGAGAGGGGCCGGGGAGCTGTTTTTT
V: TRBV15; D: NA; size: few; J: TRBJ1-3; CDR3: CATSRDWGNTIYF; DNA: TGTGCCACCAGCAGAGACTGGGGAAACACCATATATTTT
V: TRBV28; D: NA; size: NA; J: TRBJ2-7; CDR3: CASRPTFGLHSYEQYF; DNA: TGTGCCAGCAGACCCACCTTTGGACTACACTCCTACGAGCAGTACTTC
V: TRBV20-1; D: TRBD2; size: many; J: TRBJ2-7; CDR3: CSARVAGGYEQYF; DNA: TGCAGTGCAAGGGTAGCGGGAGGTTACGAGCAGTACTTC
V: TRBV5-1; D: NA; size: many; J: TRBJ1-1; CDR3: CASSADRPNTEAFF; DNA: TGCGCCAGCAGCGCGGACAGACCGAACACTGAAGCTTTCTTT
V: TRBV20-1; D: NA; size: NA; J: TRBJ2-3; CDR3: CSAPPARGGNTQYF; DNA: TGCAGTGCTCCCCCCGCCAGGGGAGGGAATACGCAGTATTTT
V: TRBV11-2; D: NA; size: NA; J: TRBJ2-7; CDR3: CASSLAGTEDEQYF; DNA: TGTGCCAGCAGCTTAGCAGGGACGGAGGACGAGCAGTACTTC
V: TRBV15; D: NA; size: NA; J: TRBJ2-5; CDR3: CATSRDRRSQYF; DNA: TGTGCCACCAGCAGAGATCGTAGAAGCCAGTACTTC
V: TRBV28; D: NA; size: few; J: TRBJ1-5; CDR3: CASGALGGNQPQHF; DNA: TGTGCCAGCGGGGCCCTGGGAGGCAATCAGCCCCAGCATTTT
V: TRBV29-1; D: TRBD2; size: few; J: TRBJ2-1; CDR3: CSSARGASTYNEQFF; DNA: TGCAGCTCGGCGCGGGGGGCGTCCACCTACAATGAGCAGTTCTTC
V: TRBV6-2/TRBV6-3; D: NA; size: many; J: TRBJ2-4; CDR3: CATEAIDRTKNIQYF; DNA: TGTGCCACCGAGGCCATCGACAGAACCAAAAACATTCAGTACTTC
V: TRBV19; D: NA; size: many; J: TRBJ2-2; CDR3: CASSPGSSGTGELFF; DNA: TGTGCCAGTAGTCCCGGTTCTAGTGGCACCGGGGAGCTGTTTTTT
V: TRBV10-2; D: TRBD1; size: many; J: TRBJ1-1; CDR3: CASSTRQGRYTEAFF; DNA: TGCGCCAGCAGTACCCGACAGGGACGGTACACTGAAGCTTTCTTT
V: TRBV11-2; D: NA; size: NA; J: TRBJ2-7; CDR3: CASSRDRPSSYEQYF; DNA: TGTGCCAGCAGCCGAGACCGCCCGAGCTCCTACGAGCAGTACTTC
V: TRBV9; D: NA; size: many; J: TRBJ2-2; CDR3: CASSVSSNTGELFF; DNA: TGTGCCAGCAGCGTAAGCTCTAACACCGGGGAGCTGTTTTTT
V: TRBV20-1; D: TRBD2; size: few; J: TRBJ2-4; CDR3: CSAIDSGTLLAYF; DNA: TGCAGTGCTATCGATAGCGGGACCCTACTCGCCTACTTC